These T cell receptor beta chains were read from a single sample in a study of blood T cell repertoires in COVID-19. Libraries were prepared by immunoSEQ multiplex PCR; TCRdb keeps only in-frame clonotypes and omits some of them. The data hold almost 300,000 clones, with approximately 89% observed a single time. The sequenced material came from peripheral blood. The receptors were sampled from a woman in her twenties or thirties with COVID-19, enrolled during active disease. CDR3s include the opening cysteine and the closing phenylalanine or tryptophan. The D gene is left open where the match is weak. Expanded clones get a size class; other rows say once, few or many, or leave the size out.

>TRBV2|.|TRBJ1-5|.
TGTGCCAGCAGTCGTAACCTTGCAGATCAGCCCCAGCATTTT
CASSRNLADQPQHF
>TRBV7-9|TRBD1|TRBJ1-5|.
TGTGCCAGCAGCCAAGGTTCAGGGGGCAAGGTGACCCAGCATTTT
CASSQGSGGKVTQHF
>TRBV9|TRBD2|TRBJ2-1|.
TGTGCCAGCAGCGTAGGCCCGGGGGGAAACTCCTACAATGAGCAGTTCTTC
CASSVGPGGNSYNEQFF
>TRBV4-1|TRBD2|TRBJ2-2|.
TGCGCCAGCAGCCAAGGTTTAGCGGGAGGGAACACCGGGGAGCTGTTTTTT
CASSQGLAGGNTGELFF
>TRBV20-1|.|TRBJ2-5|.
TGCAGTGCTAGTCACGTGTCGGGATCTCAGCTGGAGACCCAGTACTTC
CSASHVSGSQLETQYF
>TRBV2|.|TRBJ1-5|.
TGTGCCTCTTTGAGGGAAGGGGGACAGCCCCAGCATTTT
CASLREGGQPQHF
>TRBV7-2|.|TRBJ2-3|.
TGTGCCAGCAGCGCAAGGACACATCTGAGCACAGATACGCAGTATTTT
CASSARTHLSTDTQYF
>TRBV5-1|TRBD2|TRBJ2-2|.
TGCGCCAGCAGCTTGGACGGTGGGCGGGGGGTTCCGAACACCGGGGAGCTGTTTTTT
CASSLDGGRGVPNTGELFF
>TRBV19|TRBD1|TRBJ1-1|once
TGTGCCATCGGGGACAGGGGCACTGAAGCTTTCTTT
CAIGDRGTEAFF
>TRBV29-1|.|TRBJ2-7|.
TGCAGCGTTGAAGACAACAGCTACGAGCAGTACTTC
CSVEDNSYEQYF
>TRBV5-1|.|TRBJ1-2|.
TGCGCCAGCAGCTTGGCCATAGCAGGGGAGGGGAACTATGGCTACACCTTC
CASSLAIAGEGNYGYTF
>TRBV2|TRBD1|TRBJ1-3|once
TGTGCCAGCAGTCCCGACGACAGGGGGTTTATTTTCTCTGGAAACACCATATATTTT
CASSPDDRGFIFSGNTIYF
>TRBV21-1|.|TRBJ2-5|.
TGTGCCAGCGGACTAGAGACCCAGTACTTC
CASGLETQYF
>TRBV5-1|TRBD1|TRBJ2-1|.
TGCGCCAGCACCCTCAAAGGGGGCACCAACAATGAGCAGTTCTTC
CASTLKGGTNNEQFF
>TRBV5-6|.|TRBJ1-6|once
TGTGCCAGCAGCTTCCCAGGGGTTAATTCACCCCTCCACTTT
CASSFPGVNSPLHF
>TRBV27|.|TRBJ2-2|.
TGTGCCAGCAGTTTCGGGGGAGAGGCCGGGGAGCTGTTTTTT
CASSFGGEAGELFF
>TRBV5-1|TRBD1|TRBJ2-3|.
TGCGCCAGCAGCTTGGGGACAGGGGGGTCAGATACGCAGTATTTT
CASSLGTGGSDTQYF
>TRBV19|.|TRBJ2-5|once
TGTGCCAGTAGTATAAGGACTCCTGGGTCGCGGGAGACCCAGTACTTC
CASSIRTPGSRETQYF
>TRBV27|.|TRBJ1-5|.
TGTGCCAGCAGTTTTAGGACACCGAGCAATCAGCCCCAGCATTTT
CASSFRTPSNQPQHF
>TRBV24-1|TRBD2|TRBJ2-7|.
TGTGCCACCAGTGCACGGGACTACTCCTACGAGCAGTACTTC
CATSARDYSYEQYF
>TRBV7-8|TRBD2|TRBJ2-7|once
TGTGCCAGCAGCTCGCCAAGCGGGGGGGTCTTCAAGCAGTACTTC
CASSSPSGGVFKQYF
>TRBV6-4|TRBD2|TRBJ2-3|once
TGTGCCAGCGGGACTAGCGGGGACACAGATACGCAGTATTTT
CASGTSGDTDTQYF
>TRBV5-6|.|TRBJ1-5|.
TGTGCCAGCAGCTTGCGGGGCAGGGAGGGCGGCAATCAGCCCCAGCATTTT
CASSLRGREGGNQPQHF
>TRBV5-4|TRBD1|TRBJ2-7|few
TGTGCCAGCAGCTCTCGGGACAGGGCCTACGAGCAGTACTTC
CASSSRDRAYEQYF
>TRBV6-4|TRBD1|TRBJ2-7|.
TGTGCCAGCAGTCTACAGGGGCACTCCTACGAGCAGTACTTC
CASSLQGHSYEQYF
>TRBV5-1|.|TRBJ1-2|.
TGCGCCAGCAGCGTAGACGGACTCCTTAACTATGGCTACACCTTC
CASSVDGLLNYGYTF
>TRBV12-3/TRBV12-4|TRBD1|TRBJ1-1|.
TGTGCCGCCGCCCGGGGGGACAGGCGGGCTTTCTTT
CAAARGDRRAFF
>TRBV6-5|.|TRBJ1-6|.
TGTGCCAGCAGGTCGAATTCACCCCTCCACTTT
CASRSNSPLHF
>TRBV6-5|TRBD2|TRBJ2-7|.
TGTGCCAGCACCGAGGGACTAGCAGCCGTCGTGGGCTTC
CASTEGLAAVVGF
>TRBV7-9|TRBD1|TRBJ1-3|.
TGTGCCAGCAGCTCCAACAACAGGGGATCTGGAAACACCATATATTTT
CASSSNNRGSGNTIYF
>TRBV5-4|TRBD2|TRBJ2-1|.
TGTGCCAGCAGCTCCGGGACTAGCGGGGGGGCCGCGGAGTTCTTC
CASSSGTSGGAAEFF
>TRBV27|TRBD1|TRBJ2-7|.
TGTGCCAGCAGTTTCGGGACAGATTACGAGCAGTACTTC
CASSFGTDYEQYF
>TRBV19|TRBD2|TRBJ2-1|.
TGTGCCAGTAGCCCACTAGCGGGGGGATACAATGAGCAGTTCTTC
CASSPLAGGYNEQFF
>TRBV27|TRBD1|TRBJ2-5|.
TGTGCCAGCAGTTTTATCGCCACAGGGGGCAGGGAGACCCAGTACTTC
CASSFIATGGRETQYF
>TRBV10-2|TRBD2|TRBJ2-6|few
TGCGCCAGCAGTGTCGGGGCGGGGGCTGGGGCCAACGTCCTGACTTTC
CASSVGAGAGANVLTF